The following is a T cell receptor beta chain sequence with its context. Its antigen remains unknown. A much bigger clone sits one base away, suggesting this may be a read error. This sample was taken from a study of T cells in Graves' hyperthyroidism and ophthalmopathy. The study based diagnoses on clinical symptoms, serum thyroxine and TRAb, thyroid ultrasound and orbital computed tomography. From RNA transcripts, TCR beta CDR3 regions were amplified. RT-PCR in the first round (using the HTBI primer set) targeted the TCR CDR3. TCRdb re-derived calls from the multiplex PCR reads in MiXCR, one entry per CDR3 protein. The sample lists 560,000 or so distinct CDR3 sequences; roughly 50% were seen once. Regarding the study as a whole: Most clonotypes that expanded in the thyroid above 0.001 also showed up in blood.

Source material: peripheral blood or thyroid tissue (not recorded which). The receptor's source is a young woman with Graves' hyperthyroidism.

CDR3 coding DNA: TGCAGCTGCGCGGGGATCATGAACACTGAAGCTTTCTTT. Protein: CSCAGIMNTEAFF. V usage is TRBV29-1 and J usage is TRBJ1-1; D gene uncertain. The CDR3 totals 13 residues. The V and J ends lost 8 bases and 0 bases respectively, with 13 bases between them. Germline-derived CDR1 and CDR2 are SQVTM and ANQGSEA.